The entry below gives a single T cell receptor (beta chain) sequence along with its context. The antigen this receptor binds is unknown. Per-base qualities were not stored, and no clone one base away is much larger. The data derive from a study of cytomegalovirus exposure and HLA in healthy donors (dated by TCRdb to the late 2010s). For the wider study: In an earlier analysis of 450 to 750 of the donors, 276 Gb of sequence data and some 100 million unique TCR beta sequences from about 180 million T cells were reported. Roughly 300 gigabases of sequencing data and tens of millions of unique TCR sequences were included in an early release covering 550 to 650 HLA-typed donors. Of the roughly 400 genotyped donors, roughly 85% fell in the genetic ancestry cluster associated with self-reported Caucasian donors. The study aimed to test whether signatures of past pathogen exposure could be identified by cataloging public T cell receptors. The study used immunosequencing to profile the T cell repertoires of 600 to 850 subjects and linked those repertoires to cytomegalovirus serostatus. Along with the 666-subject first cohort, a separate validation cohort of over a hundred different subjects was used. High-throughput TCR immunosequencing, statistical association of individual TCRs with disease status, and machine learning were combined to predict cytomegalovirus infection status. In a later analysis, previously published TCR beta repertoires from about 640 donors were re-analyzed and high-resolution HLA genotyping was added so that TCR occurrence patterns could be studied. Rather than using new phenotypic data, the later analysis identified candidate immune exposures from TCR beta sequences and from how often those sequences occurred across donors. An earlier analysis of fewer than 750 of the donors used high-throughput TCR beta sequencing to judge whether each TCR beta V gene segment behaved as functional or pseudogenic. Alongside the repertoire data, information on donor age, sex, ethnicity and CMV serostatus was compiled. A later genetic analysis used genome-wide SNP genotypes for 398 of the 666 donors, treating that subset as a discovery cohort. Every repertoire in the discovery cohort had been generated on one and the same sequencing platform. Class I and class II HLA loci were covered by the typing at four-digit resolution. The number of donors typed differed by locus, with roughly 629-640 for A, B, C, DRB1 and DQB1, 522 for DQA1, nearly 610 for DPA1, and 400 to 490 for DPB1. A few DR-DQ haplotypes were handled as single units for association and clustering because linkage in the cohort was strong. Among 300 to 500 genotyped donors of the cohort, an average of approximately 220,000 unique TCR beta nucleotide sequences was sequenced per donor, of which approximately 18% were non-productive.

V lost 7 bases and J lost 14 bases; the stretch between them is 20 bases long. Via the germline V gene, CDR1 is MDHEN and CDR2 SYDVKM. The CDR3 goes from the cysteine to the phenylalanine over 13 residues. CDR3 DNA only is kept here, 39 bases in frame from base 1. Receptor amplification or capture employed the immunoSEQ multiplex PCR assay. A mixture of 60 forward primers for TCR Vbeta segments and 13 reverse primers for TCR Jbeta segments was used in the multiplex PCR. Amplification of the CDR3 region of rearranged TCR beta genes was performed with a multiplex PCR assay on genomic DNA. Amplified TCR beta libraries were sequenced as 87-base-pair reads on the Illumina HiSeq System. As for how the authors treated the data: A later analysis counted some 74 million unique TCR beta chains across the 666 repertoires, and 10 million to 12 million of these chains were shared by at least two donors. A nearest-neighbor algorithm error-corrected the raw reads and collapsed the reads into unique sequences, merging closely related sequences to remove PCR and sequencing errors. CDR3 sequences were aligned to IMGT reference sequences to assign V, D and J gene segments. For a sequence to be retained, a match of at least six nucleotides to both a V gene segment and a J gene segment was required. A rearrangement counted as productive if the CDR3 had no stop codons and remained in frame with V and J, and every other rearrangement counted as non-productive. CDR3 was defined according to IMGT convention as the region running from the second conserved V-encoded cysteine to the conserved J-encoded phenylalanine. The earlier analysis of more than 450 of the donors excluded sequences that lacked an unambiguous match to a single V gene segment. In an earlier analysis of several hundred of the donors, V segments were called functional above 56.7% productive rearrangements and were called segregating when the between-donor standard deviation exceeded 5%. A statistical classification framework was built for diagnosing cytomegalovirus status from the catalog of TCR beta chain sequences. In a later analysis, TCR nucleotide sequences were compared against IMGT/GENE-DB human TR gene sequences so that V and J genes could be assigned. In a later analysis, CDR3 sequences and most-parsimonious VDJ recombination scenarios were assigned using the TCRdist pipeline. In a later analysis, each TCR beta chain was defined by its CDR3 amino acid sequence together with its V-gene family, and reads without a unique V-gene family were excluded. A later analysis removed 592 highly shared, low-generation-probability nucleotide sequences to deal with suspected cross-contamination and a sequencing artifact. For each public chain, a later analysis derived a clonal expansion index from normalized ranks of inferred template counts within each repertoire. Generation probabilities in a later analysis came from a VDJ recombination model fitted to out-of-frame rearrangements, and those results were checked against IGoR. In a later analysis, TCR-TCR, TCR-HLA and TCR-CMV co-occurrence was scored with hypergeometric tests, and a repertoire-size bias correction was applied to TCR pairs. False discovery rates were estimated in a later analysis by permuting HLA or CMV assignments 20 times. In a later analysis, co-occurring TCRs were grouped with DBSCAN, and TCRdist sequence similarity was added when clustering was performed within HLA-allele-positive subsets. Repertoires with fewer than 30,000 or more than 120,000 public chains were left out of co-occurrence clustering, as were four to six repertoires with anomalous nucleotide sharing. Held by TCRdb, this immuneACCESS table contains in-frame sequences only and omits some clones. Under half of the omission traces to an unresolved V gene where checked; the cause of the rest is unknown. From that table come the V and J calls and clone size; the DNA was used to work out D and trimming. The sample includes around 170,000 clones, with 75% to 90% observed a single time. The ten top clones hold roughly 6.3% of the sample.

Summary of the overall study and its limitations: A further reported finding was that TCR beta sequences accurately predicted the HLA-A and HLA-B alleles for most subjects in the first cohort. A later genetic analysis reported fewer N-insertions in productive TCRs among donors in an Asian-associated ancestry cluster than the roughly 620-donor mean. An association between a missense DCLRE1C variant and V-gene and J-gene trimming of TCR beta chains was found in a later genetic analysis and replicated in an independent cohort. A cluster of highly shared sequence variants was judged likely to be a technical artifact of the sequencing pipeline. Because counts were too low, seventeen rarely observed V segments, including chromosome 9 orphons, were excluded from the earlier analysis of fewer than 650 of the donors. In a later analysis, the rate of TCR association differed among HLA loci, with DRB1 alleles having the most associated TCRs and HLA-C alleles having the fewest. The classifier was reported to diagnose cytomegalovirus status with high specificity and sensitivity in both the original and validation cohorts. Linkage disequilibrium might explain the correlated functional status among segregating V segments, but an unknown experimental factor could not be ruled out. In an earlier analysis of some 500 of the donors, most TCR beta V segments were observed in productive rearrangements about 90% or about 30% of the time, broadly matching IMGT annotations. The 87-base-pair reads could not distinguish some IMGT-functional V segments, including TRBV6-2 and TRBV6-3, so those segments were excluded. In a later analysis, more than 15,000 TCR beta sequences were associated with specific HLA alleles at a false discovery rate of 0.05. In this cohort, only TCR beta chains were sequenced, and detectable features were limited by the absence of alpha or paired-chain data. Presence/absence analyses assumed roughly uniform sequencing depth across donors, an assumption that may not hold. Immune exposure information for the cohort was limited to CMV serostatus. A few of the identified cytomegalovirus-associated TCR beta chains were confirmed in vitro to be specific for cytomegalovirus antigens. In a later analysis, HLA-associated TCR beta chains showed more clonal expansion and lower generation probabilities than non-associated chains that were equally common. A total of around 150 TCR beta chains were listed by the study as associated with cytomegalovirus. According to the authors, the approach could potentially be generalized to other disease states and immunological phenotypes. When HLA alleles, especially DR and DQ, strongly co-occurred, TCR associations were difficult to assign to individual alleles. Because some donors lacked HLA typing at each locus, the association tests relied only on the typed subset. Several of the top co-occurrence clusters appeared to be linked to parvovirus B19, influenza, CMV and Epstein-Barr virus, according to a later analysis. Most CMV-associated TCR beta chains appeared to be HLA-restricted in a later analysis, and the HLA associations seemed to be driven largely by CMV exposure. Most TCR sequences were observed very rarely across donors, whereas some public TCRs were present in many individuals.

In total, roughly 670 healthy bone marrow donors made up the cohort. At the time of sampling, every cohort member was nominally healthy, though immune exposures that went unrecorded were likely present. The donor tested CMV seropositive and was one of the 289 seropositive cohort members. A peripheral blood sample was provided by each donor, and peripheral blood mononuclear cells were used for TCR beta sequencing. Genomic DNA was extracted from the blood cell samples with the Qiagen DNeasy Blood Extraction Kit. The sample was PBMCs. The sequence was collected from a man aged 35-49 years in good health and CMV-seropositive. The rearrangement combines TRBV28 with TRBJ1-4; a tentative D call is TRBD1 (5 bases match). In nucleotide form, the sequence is TGTGCCAGCACCTCGTCCGGGGGAGAAAGCCTGTTTTTT. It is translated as CASTSSGGESLFF.